This T cell receptor beta chain stems from a study of cytomegalovirus exposure and HLA in healthy donors. Whole-study findings and limits: An analysis was carried out later, and it reportedly showed fewer N-insertions in an Asian-associated ancestry cluster than the approximately 670-donor mean. V segments that were indistinguishable, TRBV6-2 and TRBV6-3 among them, were omitted from analysis. Productive status was seen about 87% or about 30% of the time for most TCR beta V segments in an earlier analysis.

Germline CDR1 and CDR2: SEHNR and FQNEAQ (reference sequence). The CDR3 is made up of 16 amino acids. The PCR made use of 60 Vbeta and 13 Jbeta primers. Original processing notes: Tens of millions of unique TCR beta chains, some 10 million of them shared, were counted by a later analysis. Assay: immunoSEQ multiplex PCR; the TCRdb copy retains only in-frame clones and omits some. Clone size and V and J calls were adopted from that table, with D and trimming inferred from the DNA. The sample has about 150,000 clones; around three quarters are singletons. With respect to this clone: Its cognate antigen is unknown. Germline is not matched at one junction end, which may reflect a read error.

The receptor's source is a middle-aged man in good health and CMV-seronegative. This chain uses TRBV7-9 with TRBJ1-6; 7 bases map to TRBD1. The sample comprised PBMCs. This chain's CDR3 is CSSSSIQSGGRSPLHF. In DNA, the CDR3 is TGTTCCAGCAGCTCCATACAGTCAGGGGGTAGGTCACCCCTCCACTTT.